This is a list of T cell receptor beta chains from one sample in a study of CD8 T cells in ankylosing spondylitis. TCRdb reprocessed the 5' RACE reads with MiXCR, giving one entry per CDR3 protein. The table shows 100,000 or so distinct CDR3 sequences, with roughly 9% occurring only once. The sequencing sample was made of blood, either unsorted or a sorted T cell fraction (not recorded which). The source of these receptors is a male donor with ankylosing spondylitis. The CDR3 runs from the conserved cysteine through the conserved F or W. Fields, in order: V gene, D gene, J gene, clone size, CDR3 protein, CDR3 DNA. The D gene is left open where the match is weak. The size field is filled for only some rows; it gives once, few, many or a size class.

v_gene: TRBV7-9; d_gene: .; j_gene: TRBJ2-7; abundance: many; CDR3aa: CASSLGLPPSEQYF; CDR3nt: TGTGCCAGCAGCTTAGGGCTTCCGCCGTCCGAGCAGTACTTC
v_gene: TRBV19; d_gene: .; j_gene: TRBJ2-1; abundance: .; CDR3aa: CASSIVTFADYNEQFF; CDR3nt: TGTGCCAGTAGTATAGTGACCTTCGCGGACTACAATGAGCAGTTCTTC
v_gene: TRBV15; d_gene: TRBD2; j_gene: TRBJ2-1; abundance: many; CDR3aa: CATSRGGTSGRGEQFF; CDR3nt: TGTGCCACCAGCAGAGGTGGGACTAGCGGGAGAGGTGAGCAGTTCTTC
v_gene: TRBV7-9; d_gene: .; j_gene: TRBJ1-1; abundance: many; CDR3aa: CASSLPRRGPEAFF; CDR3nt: TGTGCCAGCAGCTTACCTCGGAGGGGCCCTGAAGCTTTCTTT
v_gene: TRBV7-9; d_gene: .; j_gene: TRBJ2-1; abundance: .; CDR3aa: CASSLASAGRRYNEQFF; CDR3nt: TGTGCCAGCAGCTTAGCGTCGGCAGGTCGTCGATACAATGAGCAGTTCTTC
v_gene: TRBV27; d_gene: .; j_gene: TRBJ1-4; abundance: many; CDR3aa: CASSLSPASETNEKLFF; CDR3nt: TGTGCCAGCAGTTTATCCCCGGCCTCGGAAACTAATGAAAAACTGTTTTTT
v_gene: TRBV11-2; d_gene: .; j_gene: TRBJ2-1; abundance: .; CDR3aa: CASSLNQEQFF; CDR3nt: TGTGCCAGCAGCCTGAATCAGGAGCAGTTCTTC
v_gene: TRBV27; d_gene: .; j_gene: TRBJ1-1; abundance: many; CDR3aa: CASKQGEAFMNTEAFF; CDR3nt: TGTGCCAGCAAACAGGGAGAAGCCTTCATGAACACTGAAGCTTTCTTT
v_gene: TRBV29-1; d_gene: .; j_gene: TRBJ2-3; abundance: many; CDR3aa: CSVEGGARTDTQYF; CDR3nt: TGCAGCGTTGAAGGGGGGGCTCGCACAGATACGCAGTATTTT
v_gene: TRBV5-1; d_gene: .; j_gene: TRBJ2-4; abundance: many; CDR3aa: CASSSRDSYRAKNIQYF; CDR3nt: TGCGCCAGCAGCTCCCGGGACTCATACAGAGCCAAAAACATTCAGTACTTC
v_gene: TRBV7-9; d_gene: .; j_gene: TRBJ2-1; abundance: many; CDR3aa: CASSRMRNEQFF; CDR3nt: TGTGCCAGCAGCCGGATGAGAAATGAGCAGTTCTTC
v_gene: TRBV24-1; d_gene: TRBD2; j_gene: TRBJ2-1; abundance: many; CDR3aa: CATSTSGSVYNEQFF; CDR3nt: TGTGCCACCAGCACTAGCGGGAGCGTCTACAATGAGCAGTTCTTC
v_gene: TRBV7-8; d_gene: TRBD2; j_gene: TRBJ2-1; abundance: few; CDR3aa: CASSPGGLESYNEQFF; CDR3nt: TGTGCCAGCAGCCCCGGCGGACTAGAGTCCTACAATGAGCAGTTCTTC
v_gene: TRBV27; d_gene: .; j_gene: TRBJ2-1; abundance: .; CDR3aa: CASSLWAGSTDHNEQFF; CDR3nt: TGTGCCAGCAGTTTATGGGCAGGTTCCACGGACCACAATGAGCAGTTCTTC
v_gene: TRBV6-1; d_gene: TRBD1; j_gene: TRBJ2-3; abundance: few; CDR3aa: CASSAPRQGATDTQYF; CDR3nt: TGTGCCAGCAGTGCCCCCCGGCAGGGGGCTACAGATACGCAGTATTTT
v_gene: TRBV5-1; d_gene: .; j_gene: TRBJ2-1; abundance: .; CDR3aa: CASCPAETSYNEQFF; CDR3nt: TGCGCCAGCTGCCCCGCAGAAACCTCCTACAATGAGCAGTTCTTC
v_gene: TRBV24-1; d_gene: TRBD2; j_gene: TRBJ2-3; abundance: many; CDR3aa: CATSGSLAGGVYF; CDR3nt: TGTGCCACCAGTGGCAGCCTAGCGGGAGGTGTGTATTTT
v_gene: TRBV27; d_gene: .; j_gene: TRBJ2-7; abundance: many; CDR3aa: CASSALSSYEQYF; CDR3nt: TGTGCCAGCAGTGCCCTGAGCTCCTACGAGCAGTACTTC
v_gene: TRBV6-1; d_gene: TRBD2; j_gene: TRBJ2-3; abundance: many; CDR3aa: CASSSPAAGVVDTQYF; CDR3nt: TGTGCCAGCAGCAGCCCCGCAGCGGGAGTTGTAGATACGCAGTATTTT
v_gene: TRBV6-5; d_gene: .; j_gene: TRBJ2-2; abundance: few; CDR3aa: CASSYSDGVAGELFF; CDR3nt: TGTGCCAGCAGTTACTCGGATGGAGTAGCCGGGGAGCTGTTTTTT
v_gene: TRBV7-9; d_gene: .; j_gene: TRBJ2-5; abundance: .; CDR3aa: CASSWTGLGETQYF; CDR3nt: TGTGCCAGCAGCTGGACGGGCCTTGGGGAGACCCAGTACTTC
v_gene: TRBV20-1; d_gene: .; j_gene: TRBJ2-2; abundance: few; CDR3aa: CSADSNPKGTGELFF; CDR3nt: TGCAGTGCTGACAGTAACCCGAAGGGCACCGGGGAGCTGTTTTTT
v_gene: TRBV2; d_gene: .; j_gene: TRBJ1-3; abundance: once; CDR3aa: CASKTGSSGNTIYF; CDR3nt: TGTGCCAGTAAGACAGGAAGCTCTGGAAACACCATATATTTT
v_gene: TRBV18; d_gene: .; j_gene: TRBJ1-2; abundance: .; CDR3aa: CASSPKEGSQGAYGYTF; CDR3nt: TGTGCCAGCTCACCAAAGGAAGGCAGCCAGGGCGCCTATGGCTACACCTTC
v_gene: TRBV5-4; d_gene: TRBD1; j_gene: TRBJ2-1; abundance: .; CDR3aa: CASSPYAEGATYNEQFF; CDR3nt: TGTGCCAGCAGCCCTTATGCTGAGGGGGCAACCTACAATGAGCAGTTCTTC
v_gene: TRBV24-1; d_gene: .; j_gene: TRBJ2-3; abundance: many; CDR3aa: CATSDLRGSDTQYF; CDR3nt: TGTGCCACCAGTGATTTGAGGGGCTCAGATACGCAGTATTTT
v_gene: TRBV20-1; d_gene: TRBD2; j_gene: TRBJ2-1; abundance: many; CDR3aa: CSARGLAGMNEQFF; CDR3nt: TGCAGTGCTAGAGGACTAGCGGGAATGAATGAGCAGTTCTTC